This TCR beta chain appears in the sequencing data of a study of OX40 agonist ivuxolimab in advanced cancers. Study-level background: Ivuxolimab, an antibody acting as an agonist of OX40 (CD134), was used to treat patients. Patients achieving partial responses numbered three: one hepatocellular carcinoma case and two cutaneous melanoma cases.

As for this clone: Its cognate antigen is unknown. One junction end disagrees with the germline gene, perhaps due to a read error.

This table comes from immunoSEQ multiplex PCR, and its TCRdb copy is limited to in-frame clones, with some not included. Among about 62,000 clones listed, 70% to 90% were seen once. CDR3 length: 14 residues. CDR1 is SGHRS and CDR2 is YFSETQ in the germline V gene. Notes on the study in general: Within 6 weeks, CD4+ and CD8+ blood T cells expanded clonally at 0.1 to 3.0 mg/kg.

The material sequenced was CD4+ or CD8+ T cells sorted from blood, taken in a trial of the OX40 agonist ivuxolimab. The clonotype comes from an adult with an advanced solid tumor such as melanoma, head and neck, liver or kidney cancer. V gene TRBV5-1 combines with J gene TRBJ2-5, with D possibly TRBD1 on 6 matching bases. The CDR3 loop reads CASSSRTEQEPQYF. CDR3 nucleotides: TGCGCCAGCAGCTCTAGGACAGAACAAGAGCCCCAGTACTTC. Drawing the rest from reference TRBV5-1 and TRBJ2-5, the complete variable domain is KAGVTQTPRYLIKTRGQQVTLSCSPISGHRSVSWYQQTPGQGLQFLFEYFSETQRNKGNFPGRFSGRQFSNSRSEMNVSTLELGDSALYLCASSSRTEQEPQYFGPGTRLLVL.